The subject of this entry is one TCR beta chain. Its antigen remains unidentified. These data come from a study of T-cell reconstitution after alpha-beta-depleted transplantation in children. It was with unique molecular identifiers that the TCRbeta library was prepared. TCRdb processed the PCR reads anew with MiXCR; each CDR3 protein has one entry. The sample includes approximately 1,000,000 distinct CDR3 sequences, roughly 31% seen only once; the top ten take approximately 30%. Germline CDR1 and CDR2: SGHRS and YFSETQ. This CDR3 comprises 15 residues. The V and J ends lost 0 bases and 1 base respectively, with 7 bases between them. Study-level results: It was reported that alpha-beta T cells came from several hundred expanded graft clones (about two months after transplant). When one year had passed after transplant, most T-cell counts and diversity came from newly produced T cells.

The TCR sequence derives from a boy under three years old who had a stem cell transplant for SCID, so the T cells may come from the graft donor. The sample here was PBMCs, mostly from graft donor cells, taken 360 days after TCRalphabeta/CD19-depleted stem cell transplant. The chain recombines TRBV5-1 with TRBJ2-2, with unresolved D. The DNA of the CDR3 is TGCGCCAGCAGCTTGGCCAACGTGAACACCGGGGAGCTGTTTTTT. It translates to CASSLANVNTGELFF.